These T cell receptor beta chains were read from a single sample in a study of blood T cell repertoires in COVID-19. TCRdb's copy holds only in-frame clones and misses some; the assay was immunoSEQ multiplex PCR. The sample lists 210,000 or so clones, roughly 81% occurring once. Sequencing input: peripheral blood. These receptors came from a woman aged 70-85 years with active or convalescent COVID-19. Each CDR3 is given with its conserved first and last residue. Each record gives: clone size, V gene, D gene, J gene, CDR3 protein, CDR3 DNA. A D gene is named only where the DNA matches it firmly. Where a row states a size, it is once, few, many or the class of an expanded clone; other rows omit it.

clone_size: NA
v_call: TRBV4-1
d_call: NA
j_call: TRBJ2-1
cdr3_aa: CASSPRGGAPHQQFF
cdr3_nt: TGCGCCAGCAGCCCCCGGGGCGGGGCCCCTCATCAGCAGTTCTTC

clone_size: NA
v_call: TRBV9
d_call: NA
j_call: TRBJ2-5
cdr3_aa: CASSPIGETQYF
cdr3_nt: TGTGCCAGCAGCCCCATCGGGGAGACCCAGTACTTC

clone_size: few
v_call: TRBV5-1
d_call: TRBD2
j_call: TRBJ2-3
cdr3_aa: CASSLLAGDADTQYF
cdr3_nt: TGCGCCAGCAGCTTACTAGCGGGAGATGCAGATACGCAGTATTTT

clone_size: NA
v_call: TRBV6-6
d_call: NA
j_call: TRBJ2-2
cdr3_aa: CASSGRRGEGTGELFF
cdr3_nt: TGTGCCAGCAGTGGGAGGAGGGGAGAGGGTACCGGGGAGCTGTTTTTT

clone_size: NA
v_call: TRBV29-1
d_call: NA
j_call: TRBJ2-7
cdr3_aa: CSAQGGAAGGTYF
cdr3_nt: TGCAGCGCCCAAGGGGGGGCCGCCGGGGGCACGTACTTC

clone_size: NA
v_call: TRBV5-1
d_call: TRBD1
j_call: TRBJ2-2
cdr3_aa: CASSLLTGSNTGELFF
cdr3_nt: TGCGCCAGCAGCTTGTTGACAGGGTCAAACACCGGGGAGCTGTTTTTT

clone_size: NA
v_call: TRBV21-1
d_call: NA
j_call: TRBJ2-1
cdr3_aa: CASSRDSPKGYGQFF
cdr3_nt: TGTGCCAGCAGCAGGGACTCACCTAAAGGGTATGGGCAGTTCTTC

clone_size: NA
v_call: TRBV15
d_call: NA
j_call: TRBJ1-5
cdr3_aa: CATSRDRSLHF
cdr3_nt: TGTGCCACCAGCAGAGATCGGAGCCTTCATTTT

clone_size: NA
v_call: TRBV11-3
d_call: TRBD2
j_call: TRBJ2-7
cdr3_aa: CASSLAGGSYEQYF
cdr3_nt: TGTGCCAGCAGCTTAGCGGGGGGGTCCTACGAGCAGTACTTC

clone_size: NA
v_call: TRBV27
d_call: TRBD1
j_call: TRBJ1-1
cdr3_aa: CASSPSPRTGNTEAFF
cdr3_nt: TGTGCCAGCAGTCCCTCCCCAAGGACAGGGAACACTGAAGCTTTCTTT

clone_size: NA
v_call: TRBV28
d_call: NA
j_call: TRBJ1-2
cdr3_aa: CASSLLGGRYGYTF
cdr3_nt: TGTGCCAGCAGTTTATTGGGGGGAAGGTATGGCTACACCTTC

clone_size: NA
v_call: TRBV19
d_call: TRBD2
j_call: TRBJ2-1
cdr3_aa: CASSQLAGSNEQFF
cdr3_nt: TGTGCCAGTTCCCAACTAGCGGGATCCAATGAGCAGTTCTTC

clone_size: NA
v_call: TRBV18
d_call: TRBD1
j_call: TRBJ1-1
cdr3_aa: CASSPRGRTGETEAFF
cdr3_nt: TGTGCCAGCTCACCACGAGGCAGAACAGGGGAGACTGAAGCTTTCTTT

clone_size: NA
v_call: TRBV5-1
d_call: TRBD2
j_call: TRBJ2-1
cdr3_aa: CASGLSGSYNEQFF
cdr3_nt: TGCGCCAGCGGTCTTAGCGGGAGTTACAATGAGCAGTTCTTC

clone_size: NA
v_call: TRBV7-3
d_call: TRBD2
j_call: TRBJ2-1
cdr3_aa: CASSSGLAAYNEQFF
cdr3_nt: TGTGCCAGCAGCTCGGGACTAGCAGCCTACAATGAGCAGTTCTTC

clone_size: NA
v_call: TRBV6-5
d_call: NA
j_call: TRBJ2-7
cdr3_aa: CASSYKQGYEQYF
cdr3_nt: TGTGCCAGCAGTTACAAACAGGGTTACGAGCAGTACTTC

clone_size: few
v_call: TRBV5-1
d_call: NA
j_call: TRBJ2-2
cdr3_aa: CASSHTSSPRAGELFF
cdr3_nt: TGCGCCAGCAGCCACACTAGCTCCCCAAGAGCCGGGGAGCTGTTTTTT

clone_size: NA
v_call: TRBV28
d_call: TRBD1
j_call: TRBJ1-2
cdr3_aa: CASSLRTGATSGYTF
cdr3_nt: TGTGCCAGCAGTTTACGAACAGGGGCCACTAGTGGCTACACCTTC

clone_size: NA
v_call: TRBV4-2
d_call: NA
j_call: TRBJ1-2
cdr3_aa: CASSPGTYGYTF
cdr3_nt: TGTGCCAGCAGCCCTGGGACATATGGCTACACCTTC

clone_size: NA
v_call: TRBV11-2
d_call: NA
j_call: TRBJ2-6
cdr3_aa: CASSLDPSSGANVLTF
cdr3_nt: TGTGCCAGCAGCTTAGATCCGAGCTCTGGGGCCAACGTCCTGACTTTC

clone_size: NA
v_call: TRBV13
d_call: TRBD2
j_call: TRBJ2-5
cdr3_aa: CASSLTSWGLAGDQETQYF
cdr3_nt: TGTGCCAGCAGCCTAACCTCATGGGGACTAGCGGGGGACCAAGAGACCCAGTACTTC

clone_size: NA
v_call: TRBV10-2
d_call: NA
j_call: TRBJ2-7
cdr3_aa: CASRTGTDYEQYF
cdr3_nt: TGCGCCAGCAGGACCGGGACTGACTACGAGCAGTACTTC

clone_size: NA
v_call: TRBV18
d_call: TRBD1
j_call: TRBJ1-1
cdr3_aa: CASSTTGGHGVNTEAFF
cdr3_nt: TGTGCCAGCTCAACGACAGGGGGTCACGGGGTGAACACTGAAGCTTTCTTT

clone_size: NA
v_call: TRBV19
d_call: TRBD2
j_call: TRBJ2-5
cdr3_aa: CASSTTGTSTETQYF
cdr3_nt: TGTGCCAGTAGTACGACCGGGACTAGTACAGAGACCCAGTACTTC

clone_size: NA
v_call: TRBV5-4
d_call: TRBD1
j_call: TRBJ1-1
cdr3_aa: CASIPGQGAGWNTEAFF
cdr3_nt: TGTGCCAGCATCCCGGGACAGGGGGCCGGGTGGAACACTGAAGCTTTCTTT

clone_size: NA
v_call: TRBV7-9
d_call: TRBD1
j_call: TRBJ2-7
cdr3_aa: CASSPTRTGGAGFPYEQYF
cdr3_nt: TGTGCCAGCAGCCCAACGAGGACAGGGGGCGCGGGTTTCCCCTACGAGCAGTACTTC

clone_size: NA
v_call: TRBV7-9
d_call: TRBD2
j_call: TRBJ2-7
cdr3_aa: CASSLKAGPYEQYF
cdr3_nt: TGTGCCAGCAGCTTAAAAGCGGGACCCTACGAGCAGTACTTC

clone_size: NA
v_call: TRBV2
d_call: NA
j_call: TRBJ1-1
cdr3_aa: CASSGSRGMNTEAFF
cdr3_nt: TGTGCCAGCAGTGGGTCTAGGGGGATGAACACTGAAGCTTTCTTT

clone_size: NA
v_call: TRBV18
d_call: NA
j_call: TRBJ2-7
cdr3_aa: CASSTESSYEQYF
cdr3_nt: TGTGCCAGCTCAACCGAGAGCTCCTACGAGCAGTACTTC

clone_size: NA
v_call: TRBV28
d_call: TRBD1
j_call: TRBJ2-5
cdr3_aa: CASSPDRGKGETQYF
cdr3_nt: TGTGCCAGCAGTCCGGACAGGGGGAAGGGGGAGACCCAGTACTTC

clone_size: NA
v_call: TRBV5-1
d_call: NA
j_call: TRBJ2-5
cdr3_aa: CASSLSVARDQETQYF
cdr3_nt: TGCGCCAGCAGCTTGTCCGTGGCCAGGGACCAAGAGACCCAGTACTTC

clone_size: NA
v_call: TRBV5-7
d_call: NA
j_call: TRBJ1-5
cdr3_aa: CASSFGGVEPQHF
cdr3_nt: TGTGCCAGCAGCTTCGGGGGTGTGGAGCCCCAGCATTTT

clone_size: NA
v_call: TRBV28
d_call: TRBD2
j_call: TRBJ2-1
cdr3_aa: CASSLWGKSGTNMLYNEQFF
cdr3_nt: TGTGCCAGCAGTTTATGGGGTAAGAGCGGGACCAACATGCTTTACAATGAGCAGTTCTTC

clone_size: NA
v_call: TRBV5-1
d_call: NA
j_call: TRBJ1-1
cdr3_aa: CASRANRDNEAFF
cdr3_nt: TGCGCCAGCAGGGCCAACAGGGATAATGAAGCTTTCTTT

clone_size: NA
v_call: TRBV11-2
d_call: TRBD2
j_call: TRBJ2-5
cdr3_aa: CASSSAGGRVGETQYF
cdr3_nt: TGTGCCAGCAGCTCCGCGGGAGGCCGGGTGGGAGAGACCCAGTACTTC

clone_size: NA
v_call: TRBV24-1
d_call: NA
j_call: TRBJ2-7
cdr3_aa: CATSEPGSYEQYF
cdr3_nt: TGTGCCACCAGTGAGCCCGGGTCCTACGAGCAGTACTTC

clone_size: few
v_call: TRBV5-5
d_call: TRBD1
j_call: TRBJ2-7
cdr3_aa: CASSLTDRGGEQYF
cdr3_nt: TGTGCCAGCAGCTTGACGGACAGGGGTGGTGAGCAGTACTTC

clone_size: once
v_call: TRBV18
d_call: TRBD1
j_call: TRBJ1-5
cdr3_aa: CASSPEMRQGRHF
cdr3_nt: TGTGCCAGCTCACCGGAAATGAGACAGGGGAGGCATTTT

clone_size: few
v_call: TRBV7-3
d_call: TRBD1
j_call: TRBJ2-2
cdr3_aa: CASSSTGGTGELFF
cdr3_nt: TGTGCCAGCAGCTCCACAGGGGGAACCGGGGAGCTGTTTTTT

clone_size: NA
v_call: TRBV5-1
d_call: TRBD1
j_call: TRBJ1-4
cdr3_aa: CASSPDRAIANEKLFF
cdr3_nt: TGCGCCAGCAGCCCGGACAGGGCGATTGCTAATGAAAAACTGTTTTTT

clone_size: NA
v_call: TRBV21-1
d_call: NA
j_call: TRBJ1-1
cdr3_aa: CASSKGTGFWGDTEAFF
cdr3_nt: TGTGCCAGCAGCAAAGGGACAGGGTTTTGGGGGGACACTGAAGCTTTCTTT

clone_size: NA
v_call: TRBV28
d_call: TRBD2
j_call: TRBJ2-3
cdr3_aa: CASSLSGRGADTQYF
cdr3_nt: TGTGCCAGCAGCCTAAGCGGGAGAGGGGCAGATACGCAGTATTTT

clone_size: NA
v_call: TRBV6-6
d_call: TRBD1
j_call: TRBJ1-2
cdr3_aa: CAIPSGTGGSCTF
cdr3_nt: TGTGCCATTCCTTCCGGGACAGGGGGTTCCTGCACCTTC

clone_size: NA
v_call: TRBV6-5
d_call: TRBD1
j_call: TRBJ2-7
cdr3_aa: CASSPQPGQGYEQYF
cdr3_nt: TGTGCCAGCAGTCCCCAGCCGGGACAGGGCTACGAGCAGTACTTC

clone_size: NA
v_call: TRBV2
d_call: NA
j_call: TRBJ1-4
cdr3_aa: CASSKEFNEKLFF
cdr3_nt: TGTGCCAGCAGTAAGGAGTTTAATGAAAAACTGTTTTTT

clone_size: NA
v_call: TRBV7-9
d_call: NA
j_call: TRBJ1-5
cdr3_aa: CASSLGQGIQPQHF
cdr3_nt: TGTGCCAGCAGCTTGGGGCAGGGGATTCAGCCCCAGCATTTT

clone_size: many
v_call: TRBV6-1
d_call: TRBD1
j_call: TRBJ2-1
cdr3_aa: CASSDLGTGDEQFF
cdr3_nt: TGTGCCAGCAGTGACCTAGGGACAGGGGATGAGCAGTTCTTC

clone_size: NA
v_call: TRBV19
d_call: TRBD1
j_call: TRBJ1-2
cdr3_aa: CASSMDRGLYGYTF
cdr3_nt: TGTGCCAGTAGTATGGACAGGGGACTCTATGGCTACACCTTC

clone_size: NA
v_call: TRBV5-1
d_call: NA
j_call: TRBJ1-1
cdr3_aa: CASSLGQDLNTEAFF
cdr3_nt: TGCGCCAGCAGCTTGGGACAAGATCTGAACACTGAAGCTTTCTTT

clone_size: NA
v_call: TRBV5-1
d_call: NA
j_call: TRBJ2-1
cdr3_aa: CASSSKPSSYNEQFF
cdr3_nt: TGCGCCAGCAGCAGCAAACCGAGCTCCTACAATGAGCAGTTCTTC

clone_size: NA
v_call: TRBV5-6
d_call: NA
j_call: TRBJ1-4
cdr3_aa: CASSLYRVEKLFF
cdr3_nt: TGTGCCAGCAGCCTTTACAGGGTTGAAAAACTGTTTTTT

clone_size: NA
v_call: TRBV5-6
d_call: NA
j_call: TRBJ1-2
cdr3_aa: CASSPRGYGYTF
cdr3_nt: TGTGCCAGCAGCCCGCGGGGTTATGGCTACACCTTC

clone_size: NA
v_call: TRBV11-3
d_call: TRBD2
j_call: TRBJ2-5
cdr3_aa: CASSLGLAGGGRETQYF
cdr3_nt: TGTGCCAGCAGCCTGGGACTAGCGGGAGGTGGAAGGGAGACCCAGTACTTC